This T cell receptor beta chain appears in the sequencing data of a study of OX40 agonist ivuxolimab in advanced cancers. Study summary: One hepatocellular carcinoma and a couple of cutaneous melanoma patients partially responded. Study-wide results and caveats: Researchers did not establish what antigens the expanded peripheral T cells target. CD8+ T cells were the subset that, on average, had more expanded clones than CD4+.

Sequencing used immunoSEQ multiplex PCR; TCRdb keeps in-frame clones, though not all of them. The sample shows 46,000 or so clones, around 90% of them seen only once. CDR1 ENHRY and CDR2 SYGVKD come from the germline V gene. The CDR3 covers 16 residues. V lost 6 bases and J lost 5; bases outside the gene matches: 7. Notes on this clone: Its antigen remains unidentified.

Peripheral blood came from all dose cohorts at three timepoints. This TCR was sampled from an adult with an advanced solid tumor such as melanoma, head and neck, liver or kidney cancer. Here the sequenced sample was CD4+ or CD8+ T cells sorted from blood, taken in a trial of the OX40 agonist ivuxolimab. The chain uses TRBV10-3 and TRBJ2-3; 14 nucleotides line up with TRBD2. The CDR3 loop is CAIRTLTSGGEDTQYF. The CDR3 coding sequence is TGTGCCATCAGGACATTGACTAGCGGGGGGGAAGATACGCAGTATTTT.